This T cell receptor beta chain was obtained from a study of memory CD4+ T cells and cytomegalovirus serostatus. The sort gate was single viable CD3+CD4+CD8-CD45RO+ cells for memory CD4+ T cells. Donors' CMV status reflects serum IgG against pp150, pp28, p38, p52. Some clones are missing from TCRdb's copy, which holds only in-frame ones; the method was immunoSEQ multiplex PCR. The sample lists over 75,000 clones; roughly 80% were seen once. The germline CDR1 and CDR2 sequences are ENHRY and SYGVKD. V shed 6 bases and J 0 bases; nucleotides not matched to a gene: 7. CDR3 length: 16 residues. Sequenced sample: memory CD4+ T cells from blood. The chain has TRBV10-3 and TRBJ2-2; the match to TRBD2 covers 7 bases. This TCR was sampled from an adult in good health and CMV-seropositive. CDR3: CAISIEAGSNTGELFF. The CDR3, as DNA: TGTGCCATCAGCATAGAAGCGGGATCGAACACCGGGGAGCTGTTTTTT.